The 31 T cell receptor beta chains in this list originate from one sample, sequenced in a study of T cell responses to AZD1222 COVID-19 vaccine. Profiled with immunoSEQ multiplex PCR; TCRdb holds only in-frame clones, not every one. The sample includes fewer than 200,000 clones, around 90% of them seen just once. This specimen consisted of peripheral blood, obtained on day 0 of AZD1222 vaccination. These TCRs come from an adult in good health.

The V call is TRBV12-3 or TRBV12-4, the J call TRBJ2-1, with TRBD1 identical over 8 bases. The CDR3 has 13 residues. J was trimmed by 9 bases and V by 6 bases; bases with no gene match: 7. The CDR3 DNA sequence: TGTGCCAGCAGCGGAACAGGGGGAGGTGAGCAGTTCTTC. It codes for CASSGTGGGEQFF.

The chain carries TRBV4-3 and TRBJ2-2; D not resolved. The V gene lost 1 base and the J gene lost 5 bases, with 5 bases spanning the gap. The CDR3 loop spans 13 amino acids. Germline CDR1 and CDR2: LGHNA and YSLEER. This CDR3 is CASSQVVTGELFF. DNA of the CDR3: TGCGCCAGCAGCCAAGTGGTAACCGGGGAGCTGTTTTTT.

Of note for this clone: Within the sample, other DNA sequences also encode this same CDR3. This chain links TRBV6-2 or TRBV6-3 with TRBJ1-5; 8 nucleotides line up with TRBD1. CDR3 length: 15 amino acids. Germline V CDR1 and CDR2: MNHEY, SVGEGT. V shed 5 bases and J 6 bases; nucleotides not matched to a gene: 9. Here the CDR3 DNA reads TGTGCCAGCAGTCTACAGCAGGGGGCTGGTCAGCCCCAGCATTTT. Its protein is CASSLQQGAGQPQHF.

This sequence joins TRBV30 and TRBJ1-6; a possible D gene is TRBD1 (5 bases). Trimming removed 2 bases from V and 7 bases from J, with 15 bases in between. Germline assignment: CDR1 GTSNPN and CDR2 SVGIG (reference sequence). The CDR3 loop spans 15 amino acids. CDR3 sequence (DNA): TGTGCCTGGAGTCGGGGGGGGACGGAGAATTCACCCCTCCACTTT. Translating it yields CAWSRGGTENSPLHF.

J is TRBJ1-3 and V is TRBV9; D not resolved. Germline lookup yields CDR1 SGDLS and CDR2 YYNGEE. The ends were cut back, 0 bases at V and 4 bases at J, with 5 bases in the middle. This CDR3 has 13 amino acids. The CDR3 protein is CASSVGSGNTIYF. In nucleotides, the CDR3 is TGTGCCAGCAGCGTAGGCTCCGGAAACACCATATATTTT.

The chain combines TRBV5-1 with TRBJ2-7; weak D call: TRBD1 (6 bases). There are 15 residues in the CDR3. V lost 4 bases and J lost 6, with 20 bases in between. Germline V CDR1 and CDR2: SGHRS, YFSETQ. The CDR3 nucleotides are TGCGCCAGCAGCACACTCCGGGACATACATAGCGAGCAGTACTTC. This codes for CASSTLRDIHSEQYF.

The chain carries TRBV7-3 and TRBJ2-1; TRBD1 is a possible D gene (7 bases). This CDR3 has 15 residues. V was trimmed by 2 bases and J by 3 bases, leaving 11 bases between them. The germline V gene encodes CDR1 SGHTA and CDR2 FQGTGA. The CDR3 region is CASSLSGGIYNEQFF. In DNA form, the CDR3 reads TGTGCCAGCAGCTTATCAGGGGGGATCTACAATGAGCAGTTCTTC.

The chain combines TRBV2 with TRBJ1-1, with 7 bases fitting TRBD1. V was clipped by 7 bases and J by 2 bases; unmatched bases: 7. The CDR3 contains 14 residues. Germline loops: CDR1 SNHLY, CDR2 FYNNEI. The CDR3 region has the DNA TGTGCCAGCAATATCGGGACAGCTAACACTGAAGCTTTCTTT. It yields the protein CASNIGTANTEAFF. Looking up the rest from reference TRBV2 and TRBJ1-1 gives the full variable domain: EPEVTQTPSHQVTQMGQEVILRCVPISNHLYFYWYRQILGQKVEFLVSFYNNEISEKSEIFDDQFSVERPDGSNFTLKIRSTKLEDSAMYFCASNIGTANTEAFFGQGTRLTVV.

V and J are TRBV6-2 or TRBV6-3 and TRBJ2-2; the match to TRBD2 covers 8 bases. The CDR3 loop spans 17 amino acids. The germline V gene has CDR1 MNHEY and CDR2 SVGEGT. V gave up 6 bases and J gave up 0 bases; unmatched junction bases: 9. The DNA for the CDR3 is TGTGCCAGCAGCCCCGGGAGGGGAAATACGAACACCGGGGAGCTGTTTTTT. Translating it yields CASSPGRGNTNTGELFF.

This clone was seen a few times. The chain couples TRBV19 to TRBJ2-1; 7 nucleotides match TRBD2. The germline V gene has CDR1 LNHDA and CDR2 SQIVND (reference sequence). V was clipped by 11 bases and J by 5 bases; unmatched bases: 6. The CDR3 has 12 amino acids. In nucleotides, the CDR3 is TGTGCCTCTAACGGGGGGAACAATGAGCAGTTCTTC. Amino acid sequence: CASNGGNNEQFF. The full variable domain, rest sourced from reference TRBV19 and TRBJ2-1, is DGGITQSPKYLFRKEGQNVTLSCEQNLNHDAMYWYRQDPGQGLRLIYYSQIVNDFQKGDIAEGYSVSREKKESFPLTVTSAQKNPTAFYLCASNGGNNEQFFGPGTRLTVL.

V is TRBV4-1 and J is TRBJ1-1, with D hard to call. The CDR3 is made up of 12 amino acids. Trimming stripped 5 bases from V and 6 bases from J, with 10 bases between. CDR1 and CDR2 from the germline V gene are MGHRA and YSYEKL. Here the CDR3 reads CASSGDAAEAFF. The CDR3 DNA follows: TGCGCCAGCAGCGGGGATGCCGCTGAAGCTTTCTTT.

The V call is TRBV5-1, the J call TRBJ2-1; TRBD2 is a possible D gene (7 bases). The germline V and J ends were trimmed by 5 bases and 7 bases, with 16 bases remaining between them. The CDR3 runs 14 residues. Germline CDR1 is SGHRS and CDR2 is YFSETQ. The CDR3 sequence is CASREGGGNNEQFF. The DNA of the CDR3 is TGCGCCAGCAGGGAAGGGGGAGGGAATAATGAGCAGTTCTTC. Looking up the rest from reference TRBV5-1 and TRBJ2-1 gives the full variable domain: KAGVTQTPRYLIKTRGQQVTLSCSPISGHRSVSWYQQTPGQGLQFLFEYFSETQRNKGNFPGRFSGRQFSNSRSEMNVSTLELGDSALYLCASREGGGNNEQFFGPGTRLTVL.

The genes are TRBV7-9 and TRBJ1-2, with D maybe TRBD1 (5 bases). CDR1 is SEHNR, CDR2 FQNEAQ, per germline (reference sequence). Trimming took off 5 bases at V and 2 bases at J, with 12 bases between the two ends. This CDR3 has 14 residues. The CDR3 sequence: CASSESGSNYGYTF. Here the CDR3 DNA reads TGTGCCAGCAGCGAGTCAGGGTCCAACTATGGCTACACCTTC.

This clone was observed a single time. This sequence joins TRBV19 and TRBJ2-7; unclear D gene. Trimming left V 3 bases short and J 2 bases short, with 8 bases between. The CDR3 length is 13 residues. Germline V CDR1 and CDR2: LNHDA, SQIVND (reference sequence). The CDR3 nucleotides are TGTGCCAGTAGTATCCGAATAACCTACGAGCAGTACTTC. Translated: CASSIRITYEQYF.

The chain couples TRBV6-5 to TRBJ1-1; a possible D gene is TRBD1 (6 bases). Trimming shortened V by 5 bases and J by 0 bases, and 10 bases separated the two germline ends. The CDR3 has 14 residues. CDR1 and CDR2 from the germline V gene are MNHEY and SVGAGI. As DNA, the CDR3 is TGTGCCAGCAGTCTCGACAGGTTGAACACTGAAGCTTTCTTT. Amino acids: CASSLDRLNTEAFF.

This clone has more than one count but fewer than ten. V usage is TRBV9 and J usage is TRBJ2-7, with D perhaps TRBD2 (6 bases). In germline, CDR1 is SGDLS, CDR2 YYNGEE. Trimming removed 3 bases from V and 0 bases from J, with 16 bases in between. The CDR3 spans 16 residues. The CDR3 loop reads CASSAGPGSSSYEQYF. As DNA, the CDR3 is TGTGCCAGCAGCGCAGGTCCCGGGAGTAGCTCCTACGAGCAGTACTTC.

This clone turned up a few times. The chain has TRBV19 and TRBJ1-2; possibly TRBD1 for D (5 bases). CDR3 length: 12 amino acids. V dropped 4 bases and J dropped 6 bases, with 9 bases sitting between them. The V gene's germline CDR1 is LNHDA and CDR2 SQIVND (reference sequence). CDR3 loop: CASSTGNHGYTF. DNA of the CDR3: TGTGCCAGTAGTACAGGGAACCATGGCTACACCTTC. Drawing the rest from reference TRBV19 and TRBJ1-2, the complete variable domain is DGGITQSPKYLFRKEGQNVTLSCEQNLNHDAMYWYRQDPGQGLRLIYYSQIVNDFQKGDIAEGYSVSREKKESFPLTVTSAQKNPTAFYLCASSTGNHGYTFGSGTRLTVV.

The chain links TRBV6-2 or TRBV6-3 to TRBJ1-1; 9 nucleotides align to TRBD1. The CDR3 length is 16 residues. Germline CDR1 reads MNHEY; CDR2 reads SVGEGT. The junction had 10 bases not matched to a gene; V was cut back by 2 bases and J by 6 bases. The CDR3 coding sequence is TGTGCCAGCAGTTACCGGGACAGGGCCATGTCAGCTGAAGCTTTCTTT. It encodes CASSYRDRAMSAEAFF.

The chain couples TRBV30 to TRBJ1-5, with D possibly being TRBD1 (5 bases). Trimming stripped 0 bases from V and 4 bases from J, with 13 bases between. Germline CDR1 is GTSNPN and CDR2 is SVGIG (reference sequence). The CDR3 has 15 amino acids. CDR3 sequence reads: CAWSVDGDGNQPQHF. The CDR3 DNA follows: TGTGCCTGGAGTGTAGACGGGGACGGAAATCAGCCCCAGCATTTT. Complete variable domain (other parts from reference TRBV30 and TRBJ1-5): SQTIHQWPATLVQPVGSPLSLECTVEGTSNPNLYWYRQAAGRGLQLLFYSVGIGQISSEVPQNLSASRPQDRQFILSSKKLLLSDSGFYLCAWSVDGDGNQPQHFGDGTRLSIL.

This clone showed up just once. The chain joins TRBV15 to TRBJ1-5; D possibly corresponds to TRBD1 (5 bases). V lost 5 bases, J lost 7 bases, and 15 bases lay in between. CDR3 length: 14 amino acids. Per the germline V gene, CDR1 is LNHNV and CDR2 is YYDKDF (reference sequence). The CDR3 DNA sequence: TGTGCCACCAGCCTACCCGGGGGGGGACAGCCCCAGCATTTT. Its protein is CATSLPGGGQPQHF.

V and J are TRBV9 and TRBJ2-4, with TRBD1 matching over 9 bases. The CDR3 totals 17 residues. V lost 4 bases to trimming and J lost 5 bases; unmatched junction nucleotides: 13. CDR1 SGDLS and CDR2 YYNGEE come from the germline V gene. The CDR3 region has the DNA TGTGCCAGCAGCCATTCCCCGGGACAGGGTTGGCAAAACATTCAGTACTTC. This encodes CASSHSPGQGWQNIQYF.

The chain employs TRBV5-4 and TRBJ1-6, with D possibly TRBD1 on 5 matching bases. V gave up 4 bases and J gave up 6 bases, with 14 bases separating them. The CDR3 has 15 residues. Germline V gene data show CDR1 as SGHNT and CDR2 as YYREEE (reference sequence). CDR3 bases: TGTGCCAGCAGCGAAAGGCCCAGGGTTAATTCACCCCTCCACTTT. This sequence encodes CASSERPRVNSPLHF.

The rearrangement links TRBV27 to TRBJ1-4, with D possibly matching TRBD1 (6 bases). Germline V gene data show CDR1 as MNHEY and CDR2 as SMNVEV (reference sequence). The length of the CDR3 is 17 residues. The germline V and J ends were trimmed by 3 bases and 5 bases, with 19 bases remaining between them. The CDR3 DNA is TGTGCCAGCAGTTTCATTTCGAGTGGGGGCGGGAATGAAAAACTGTTTTTT. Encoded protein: CASSFISSGGGNEKLFF.

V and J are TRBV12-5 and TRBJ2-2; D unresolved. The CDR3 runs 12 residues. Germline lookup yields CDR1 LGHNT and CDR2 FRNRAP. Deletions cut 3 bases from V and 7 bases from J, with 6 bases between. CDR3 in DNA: TGTGCTAGTGGTTTTGATAGCGGGGAGCTGTTTTTT. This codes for CASGFDSGELFF.

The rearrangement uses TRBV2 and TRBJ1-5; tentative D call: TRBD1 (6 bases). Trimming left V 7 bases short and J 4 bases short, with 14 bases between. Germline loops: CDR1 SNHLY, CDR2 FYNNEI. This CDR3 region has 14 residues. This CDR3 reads CASTQETGNQPQHF. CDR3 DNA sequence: TGTGCCAGCACCCAAGAGACAGGAAATCAGCCCCAGCATTTT.

The CDR3 reads CASKPSASVNYGYTF. Here the CDR3 DNA reads TGTGCCAGCAAACCTTCAGCCTCCGTTAACTATGGCTACACCTTC. The chain is built from TRBV7-9 and TRBJ1-2; the D is unclear. V was clipped by 7 bases and J by 1 base, with 16 bases between them. Germline-derived CDR1 and CDR2 are SEHNR and FQNEAQ (reference sequence). The CDR3 is 15 amino acids.

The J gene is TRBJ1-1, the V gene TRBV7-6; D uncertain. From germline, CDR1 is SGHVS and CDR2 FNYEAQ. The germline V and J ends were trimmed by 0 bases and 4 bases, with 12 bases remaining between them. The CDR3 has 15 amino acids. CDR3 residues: CASSLASDYGTEAFF. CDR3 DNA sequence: TGTGCCAGCAGCTTAGCGAGCGATTATGGCACTGAAGCTTTCTTT.

CDR3 DNA sequence: TGTGCCAGCCCGGGGGCAGATACGCAGTATTTT. Amino acids: CASPGADTQYF. V and J are TRBV7-2 and TRBJ2-3; D is perhaps TRBD2 (6 bases). The CDR3 is 11 amino acids. Trimming took 8 bases from V and 4 from J, leaving 7 bases between them. Germline V gene sequence: CDR1 SGHTA, CDR2 FQGNSA.

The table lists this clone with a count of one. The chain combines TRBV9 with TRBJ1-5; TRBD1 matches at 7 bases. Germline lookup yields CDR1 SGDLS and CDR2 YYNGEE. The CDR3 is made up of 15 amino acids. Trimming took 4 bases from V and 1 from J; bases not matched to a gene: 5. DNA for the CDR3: TGTGCCAGCAGCAGGGGGCCTTGGAGCAATCAGCCCCAGCATTTT. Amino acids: CASSRGPWSNQPQHF.

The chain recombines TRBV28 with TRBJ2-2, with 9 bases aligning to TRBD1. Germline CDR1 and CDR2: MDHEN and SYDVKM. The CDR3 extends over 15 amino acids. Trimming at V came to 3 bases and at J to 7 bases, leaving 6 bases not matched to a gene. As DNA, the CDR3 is TGTGCCAGCAGTTTGGGGACAGGGAATGGCGGGGAGCTGTTTTTT. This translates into CASSLGTGNGGELFF.

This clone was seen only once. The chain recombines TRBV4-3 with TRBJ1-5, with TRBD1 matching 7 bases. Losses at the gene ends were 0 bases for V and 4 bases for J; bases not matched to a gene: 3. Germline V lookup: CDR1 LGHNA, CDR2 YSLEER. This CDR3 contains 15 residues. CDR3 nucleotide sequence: TGCGCCAGCAGCCAAGATAGGACAGGTAATCAGCCCCAGCATTTT. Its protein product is CASSQDRTGNQPQHF.